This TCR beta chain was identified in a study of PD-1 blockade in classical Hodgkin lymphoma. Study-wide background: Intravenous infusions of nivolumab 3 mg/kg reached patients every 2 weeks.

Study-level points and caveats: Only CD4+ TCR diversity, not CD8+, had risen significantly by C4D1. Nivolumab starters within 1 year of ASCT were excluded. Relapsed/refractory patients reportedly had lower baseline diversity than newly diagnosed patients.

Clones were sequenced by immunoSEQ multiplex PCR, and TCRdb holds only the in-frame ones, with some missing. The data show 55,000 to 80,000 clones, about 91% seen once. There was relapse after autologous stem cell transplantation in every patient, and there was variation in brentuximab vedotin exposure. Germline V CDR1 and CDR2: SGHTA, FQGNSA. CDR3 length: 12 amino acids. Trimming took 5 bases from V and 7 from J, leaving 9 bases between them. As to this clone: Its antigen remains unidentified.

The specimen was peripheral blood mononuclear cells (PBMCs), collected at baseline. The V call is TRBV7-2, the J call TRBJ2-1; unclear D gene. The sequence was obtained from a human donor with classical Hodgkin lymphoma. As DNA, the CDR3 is TGTGCCAGCAGCCCATTAGGGAATGAGCAGTTCTTC. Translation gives CASSPLGNEQFF.